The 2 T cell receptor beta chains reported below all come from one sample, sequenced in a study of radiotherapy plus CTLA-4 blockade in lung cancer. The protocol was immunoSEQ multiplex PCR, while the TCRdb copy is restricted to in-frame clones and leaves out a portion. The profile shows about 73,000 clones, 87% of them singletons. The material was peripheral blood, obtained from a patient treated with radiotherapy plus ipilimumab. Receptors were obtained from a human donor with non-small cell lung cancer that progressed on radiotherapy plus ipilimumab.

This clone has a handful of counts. CDR3 DNA: TGTGCCAGCAGCCAGCTTGAGCGGGGCTCCTCCTACAATGAGCAGTTCTTC. Protein sequence: CASSQLERGSSYNEQFF. The chain joins TRBV7-2 to TRBJ2-1; 7 nucleotides agree with TRBD2. The CDR3 sequence is 17 residues long. Looked up from germline, CDR1 is SGHTA and CDR2 is FQGNSA. With V trimmed by 5 bases and J by 0 bases, 10 bases remained unmatched.

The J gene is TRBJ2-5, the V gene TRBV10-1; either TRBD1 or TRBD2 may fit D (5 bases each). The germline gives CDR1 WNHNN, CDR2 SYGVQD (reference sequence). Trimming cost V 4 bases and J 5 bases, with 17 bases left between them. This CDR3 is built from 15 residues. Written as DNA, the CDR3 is TGCGCCAGCAGTGGGACGGGACCCCTCGGGGAGACCCAGTACTTC. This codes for CASSGTGPLGETQYF.